Below, 24 T cell receptor beta chains from the same sample are listed, as sequenced in a study of blood T cell repertoires in COVID-19. The repertoire was sequenced with immunoSEQ multiplex PCR; TCRdb's copy has only in-frame clones and lacks some. The data show some 200,000 clones, around 81% seen once. The material sequenced was PBMCs or T cells enriched from blood (not recorded which). The origin of the receptors is a woman between 50 and 59 years old with acute COVID-19.

V usage is TRBV7-2 and J usage is TRBJ2-7; 12 positions agree with TRBD2. The CDR3 covers 16 residues. V lost 3 bases and J lost 9; bases outside the gene matches: 12. Germline assignment: CDR1 SGHTA and CDR2 FQGNSA. As DNA, the CDR3 is TGTGCCAGCAGCTTCGGGACTAGCGGGTGGTCCGGGGTGCAGTACTTC. This translates into CASSFGTSGWSGVQYF.

In the case of this clone: At the DNA level, this CDR3 is encoded by other sequences in the same sample as well. This chain joins TRBV11-3 and TRBJ2-7; D unclear. Trimming pared 3 bases from V and 4 bases from J, leaving 4 bases between. Germline CDR1 and CDR2: SGHNT and YENEEA. This CDR3 is 11 amino acids long. CDR3 sequence reads: CASSLAYEQYF. In nucleotides, the CDR3 is TGTGCCAGCAGCTTGGCTTACGAGCAGTACTTC.

CDR3 region: CASSLGATGGQETQYF. The CDR3 DNA sequence: TGTGCCAGCAGTCTTGGCGCGACGGGGGGGCAAGAGACCCAGTACTTC. This chain links TRBV6-2 or TRBV6-3 with TRBJ2-5; TRBD2 agrees at 8 bases. The CDR3 totals 16 residues. V dropped 5 bases and J dropped 2; count of bases not matched to a gene: 10. Per the germline V gene, CDR1 is MNHEY and CDR2 is SVGEGT.

V gene TRBV5-4 combines with J gene TRBJ1-2, with D possibly TRBD1 on 5 matching bases. With 0 bases removed from V and 4 bases from J, the gap between germline ends came to 10 bases. CDR1 is SGHNT and CDR2 is YYREEE in the germline V gene (reference sequence). The CDR3 runs 14 residues. CDR3 protein: CASSLEGRLYGYTF. DNA of the CDR3: TGTGCCAGCAGCTTGGAGGGGCGCCTCTATGGCTACACCTTC.

The chain joins TRBV7-2 to TRBJ2-7; 8 bases map to TRBD1. Germline CDR1 reads SGHTA; CDR2 reads FQGNSA. V lost 4 bases and J lost 3; bases outside the gene matches: 17. The CDR3 has 18 amino acids. CDR3 sequence: CASSYRQGSEGGYYEQYF. The CDR3 DNA reads TGTGCCAGCAGCTATAGACAGGGGAGTGAAGGGGGTTACTACGAGCAGTACTTC.

This chain joins TRBV4-1 and TRBJ2-3; 9 nucleotides align to TRBD2. Germline-derived CDR1 and CDR2 are MGHRA and YSYEKL. V shed 2 bases and J 2 bases; nucleotides not matched to a gene: 2. CDR3 length: 15 residues. CDR3 bases: TGCGCCAGCAGCCAACCTAGCGGGAACACAGATACGCAGTATTTT. Its translation is CASSQPSGNTDTQYF.

As for this clone: This same CDR3 is encoded by further DNA sequences in the sample. V is TRBV9 and J is TRBJ2-6; perhaps TRBD2 as D (5 bases). This CDR3 contains 15 residues. Germline loops: CDR1 SGDLS, CDR2 YYNGEE. V dropped 0 bases and J dropped 2 bases, with 6 bases sitting between them. The CDR3 DNA is TGTGCCAGCAGCGTAGCCGGGGCTGGGGCCAACGTCCTGACTTTC. Its protein is CASSVAGAGANVLTF.

The V gene is TRBV24-1, the J gene TRBJ2-3, with TRBD2 identical over 7 bases. There are 16 residues in the CDR3. Germline lookup yields CDR1 KGHDR and CDR2 SFDVKD. V was clipped by 4 bases and J by 1 base; unmatched bases: 7. The CDR3 DNA sequence: TGTGCCACCAGTGACAAAGGGAGGGAGGGCACAGATACGCAGTATTTT. It encodes CATSDKGREGTDTQYF.

The chain couples TRBV7-2 to TRBJ1-3; D is perhaps TRBD1 (5 bases). The V gene's germline CDR1 is SGHTA and CDR2 FQGNSA. V was clipped by 8 bases and J by 4 bases, with 15 bases between them. CDR3 length equals 14 residues. CDR3 DNA: TGTGCCAGCCAGACGCGGGGGAGAGGAAACACCATATATTTT. It codes for CASQTRGRGNTIYF.

This sequence joins TRBV2 and TRBJ2-7; D uncertain. The germline CDR1 and CDR2 sequences are SNHLY and FYNNEI. The CDR3 sequence is 12 residues long. V lost 2 bases and J 6 bases, leaving 8 bases between the germline ends. The CDR3 is CASSESRGEQYF. The DNA of the CDR3 is TGTGCCAGCAGTGAATCCAGAGGCGAGCAGTACTTC.

V and J are TRBV6-5 and TRBJ2-2, with 9 bases matching TRBD2. This CDR3 region has 15 residues. CDR1 is MNHEY, CDR2 SVGAGI, per germline. V was pared by 1 base and J by 3 bases, with 0 bases of the junction left unmatched. As DNA, the CDR3 is TGTGCCAGCAGTTACTTAGCGGGGGACACCGGGGAGCTGTTTTTT. Its protein is CASSYLAGDTGELFF.

The genes are TRBV2 and TRBJ2-7; 10 nucleotides align to TRBD2. Per germline, CDR1 SNHLY and CDR2 FYNNEI. V was pared by 6 bases and J by 0 bases, with 5 bases of the junction left unmatched. The CDR3 is 15 residues long. For the CDR3, the DNA is TGTGCCAGCAGCGCTAGCGGGGGTAGCTCCTACGAGCAGTACTTC. Translated: CASSASGGSSYEQYF. The full variable domain, rest sourced from reference TRBV2 and TRBJ2-7, is EPEVTQTPSHQVTQMGQEVILRCVPISNHLYFYWYRQILGQKVEFLVSFYNNEISEKSEIFDDQFSVERPDGSNFTLKIRSTKLEDSAMYFCASSASGGSSYEQYFGPGTRLTVT.

This clone was detected only a few times. The CDR3: CASSPPQGALSNYGYTF. The CDR3 DNA sequence: TGTGCCAGCTCACCACCCCAGGGGGCCCTTTCTAACTATGGCTACACCTTC. The chain has TRBV18 and TRBJ1-2; 8 bases match TRBD1. V lost 0 bases to trimming and J lost 0 bases; unmatched junction nucleotides: 6. This CDR3 region has 17 residues. The germline gives CDR1 KGHSH, CDR2 LQKENI.

The chain combines TRBV2 with TRBJ1-4, with D tentatively TRBD1 (5 bases). Germline CDR1 and CDR2: SNHLY and FYNNEI. V dropped 6 bases and J dropped 0 bases, with 11 bases sitting between them. The CDR3 length is 15 residues. CDR3 in amino acids: CASRTGDATNEKLFF. The CDR3 DNA is TGTGCCAGCAGAACAGGCGACGCAACTAATGAAAAACTGTTTTTT.

This clone was counted a few times. V gene TRBV6-5 combines with J gene TRBJ1-6, with D uncertain. CDR1 and CDR2 (germline): MNHEY, SVGAGI. The CDR3 has 14 residues. Trimming took off 6 bases at V and 9 bases at J, with 15 bases between the two ends. CDR3: CASRMDGEFSPLHF. DNA for the CDR3: TGTGCCAGCAGGATGGACGGGGAGTTTTCACCCCTCCACTTT.

This chain links TRBV7-9 with TRBJ2-2, with TRBD1 identical over 7 bases. Germline trimming cut 4 bases from V and 5 bases from J; bases unmatched to any gene: 1. The CDR3 loop spans 13 amino acids. Germline CDR1 reads SEHNR; CDR2 reads FQNEAQ (reference sequence). In nucleotides, the CDR3 is TGTGCCAGCAGCTCACAGGGGACCGGGGAGCTGTTTTTT. It specifies CASSSQGTGELFF. The variable domain in full, with the rest retrieved from reference TRBV7-9 and TRBJ2-2, is DTGVSQNPRHKITKRGQNVTFRCDPISEHNRLYWYRQTLGQGPEFLTYFQNEAQLEKSRLLSDRFSAERPKGSFSTLEIQRTEQGDSAMYLCASSSQGTGELFFGEGSRLTVL.

Note on this clone: In the same sample, other DNA sequences code for this CDR3. CDR3 protein: CASSSSGGSYNEQFF. The CDR3 DNA reads as TGCGCCAGCAGCTCTAGTGGGGGGTCCTACAATGAGCAGTTCTTC. This chain links TRBV5-1 with TRBJ2-1; D is possibly TRBD2 (6 bases). The CDR3 consists of 15 residues. Germline V gives CDR1 SGHRS, CDR2 YFSETQ. Trimming left V 3 bases short and J 1 base short, with 11 bases between.

The chain couples TRBV7-6 to TRBJ2-1, with no clear D. Germline V gene sequence: CDR1 SGHVS, CDR2 FNYEAQ. The CDR3 is 12 residues long. Trimming left V 4 bases short and J 4 bases short, with 5 bases between. The CDR3, as DNA: TGTGCCAGCAGCTCTCAGTACAATGAGCAGTTCTTC. Encoded protein: CASSSQYNEQFF.

The chain carries TRBV11-2 and TRBJ1-2, with 10 bases fitting TRBD1. The junction had 7 bases not matched to a gene; V was cut back by 1 base and J by 5 bases. The CDR3 consists of 16 residues. The V gene's germline CDR1 is SGHAT and CDR2 FQNNGV. In DNA, the CDR3 is TGTGCCAGCAGCTTAGGGACAGGGGGAGGAGGGTATGGCTACACCTTC. This sequence encodes CASSLGTGGGGYGYTF.

The gene calls are TRBV15 and TRBJ1-1, with 7 bases fitting TRBD1. CDR1 and CDR2 (germline): LNHNV, YYDKDF (reference sequence). The CDR3 has 15 amino acids. J lost 5 bases, V lost 1 base, and 7 bases had no gene match. This chain's CDR3 is CATSRVRTGGTEAFF. The CDR3 DNA is TGTGCCACCAGCAGAGTAAGGACAGGAGGAACTGAAGCTTTCTTT.

This chain connects TRBV28 to TRBJ1-2, with 7 bases matching TRBD1. Germline trimming cut 3 bases from V and 4 bases from J; bases unmatched to any gene: 5. CDR1 is MDHEN and CDR2 is SYDVKM in the germline V gene. The CDR3 loop spans 14 amino acids. CDR3 sequence reads: CASSFGTASYGYTF. The CDR3 nucleotides are TGTGCCAGCAGTTTTGGGACAGCGAGCTATGGCTACACCTTC.

This clone came up once. A read error may produce the germline difference seen at one junction end. The CDR3 DNA sequence: TGTGCCAGCAGCTTAGGCCCTTTGGAGACTACGGAGTATTTT. This encodes CASSLGPLETTEYF. J is TRBJ2-3 and V is TRBV7-9; D might be TRBD2 (5 bases). Germline V gives CDR1 SEHNR, CDR2 FQNEAQ (reference sequence). This CDR3 is 14 amino acids long. Based on the CDR3 plus reference TRBV7-9 and TRBJ2-3, the full variable domain is DTGVSQNPRHKITKRGQNVTFRCDPISEHNRLYWYRQTLGQGPEFLTYFQNEAQLEKSRLLSDRFSAERPKGSFSTLEIQRTEQGDSAMYLCASSLGPLETTEYFGPGTRLTVL.

This clone was seen only once. The gene calls are TRBV18 and TRBJ1-1; perhaps TRBD1 as D (5 bases). V was clipped by 8 bases and J by 4 bases, with 11 bases between them. CDR3 length: 12 residues. The V gene's germline CDR1 is KGHSH and CDR2 LQKENI. The CDR3 nucleotides are TGTGCCAGCGGGACTCGGGCCACTGAAGCTTTCTTT. It codes for CASGTRATEAFF.

The chain has TRBV5-6 and TRBJ2-7; the match to TRBD2 covers 7 bases. The V segment lost 2 bases and the J segment 1 base; nucleotides outside the gene matches: 3. Germline CDR1 SGHDT, CDR2 YYEEEE. The CDR3 sequence is 14 residues long. The CDR3 coding sequence is TGTGCCAGCAGCTTCCCGGGACTATCCTACGAGCAGTACTTC. Amino acids: CASSFPGLSYEQYF. Supplemented by reference TRBV5-6 and TRBJ2-7, the full variable domain reads DAGVTQSPTHLIKTRGQQVTLRCSPKSGHDTVSWYQQALGQGPQFIFQYYEEEERQRGNFPDRFSGHQFPNYSSELNVNALLLGDSALYLCASSFPGLSYEQYFGPGTRLTVT.